This T cell receptor (beta chain) emerged from a study of response to subunit inactivated influenza vaccine (dated by TCRdb to between 2017 and 2018). Concerning the study at large: Deep quantitative T cell receptor repertoire profiling was used in the study to track responses to a trivalent subunit inactivated influenza vaccine. General conclusions and limits of the study: The authors suggested that each seasonal influenza vaccination may recruit only a limited number of new T cells.

Library method: RT-PCR. TCRdb names Illumina HiSeq 2500 as the instrument used. The public reads were quality trimmed at Q25 with fastp and then assembled into clones with MiXCR by TCRdb, keeping productive beta chains. Rows are unified per CDR3 protein, each entry keeping the most common DNA and genes. The sample profile shows some 550,000 distinct CDR3 sequences; roughly 23% of them were found once. The top ten clones comprise approximately 3% of the sample. V loses 4 bases, J loses 1 base, and the germline ends lie 5 bases apart. Inclusive of the bounding cysteine and phenylalanine, the CDR3 is 14 residues long. Only the CDR3 region is kept as DNA, spanning 42 bases read in frame from base 1. Per the germline V gene, MNHNS is the CDR1 and SASEGT is the CDR2. There are a few counts of this clonotype. Its target antigen remains unknown. Within one base of it there is no much larger clone, and no base qualities were kept.

The sample was also reused in another study, on T cells expressing NK-cell markers. As that second paper reports: TCR beta cDNA libraries were prepared using 5'RACE template switching, which introduced a universal primer site and unique molecular identifiers. In sorted CD3+CD56+NKG2C+, CD3+CD56+NKG2C- and CD3+CD56-NKG2C+ T-cell subsets from 7 or 8 donors, TCR beta-chain repertoires were profiled. Among the eight sequenced donors, seven were HCMV-seropositive and one was HCMV-seronegative. In several experiments an anti-gammadeltaTCR antibody was added to restrict sorting to alphabetaTCR-expressing T cells. In roughly 6 donors, the dominant CD3+CD56+NKG2C+ clonotypes ranked among the top 10 CD8+ clonotypes, making up roughly 1.0-7.0% of CD8+ T cells. Those dominant clonotypes were again the most abundant among CD3+CD56-NKG2C+ cells in a handful of donors, at roughly 25-65%. Whether the expanded NKG2C-expressing T cell clones were specific for HCMV antigens was left unclear. Randomly selected healthy volunteers, three men and five women, were used as the eight sequenced donors. HCMV-specific IgG was detected in serum with a commercial ELISA kit to determine HCMV serostatus. Peripheral blood mononuclear cells were isolated from blood by Ficoll density gradient centrifugation. CD4+ and CD8+ T cells were isolated from PBMC by magnetic immunoseparation with Miltenyi isolation kits. cDNA synthesis was primed from the TCR beta constant segment, followed by two successive PCR amplification steps. Libraries were sequenced as 2 x 150 bp reads on Illumina HiSeq 2000/2500, MiSeq or NextSeq. Reads were demultiplexed and grouped by UMI with MIGEC, and clonotypes were assembled and quantified with MiTCR. To exclude erroneous sequences, only TCR cDNA sequences supported by at least two reads were retained. The tcR package was used for downstream repertoire analysis, and clonotypes were matched between fractions using CDR3 nucleotide sequence together with V segment. VDJmatch was used to annotate antigen specificity against VDJdb, with one amino acid substitution in CDR3 allowed.

The TCR was taken from a man aged 45 to 65 who received an inactivated influenza vaccine. Donor details come from another sample of the same person, matched by shared clones. The sequence is built from TRBV6-1 and TRBJ1-6; a confident D gene designation cannot be given. The material sequenced was CD4+ T cells sorted from PBMCs, taken 11 to 12 days after vaccination. The sequenced DNA: TGTGCCAGCAGTGGCCGTTCCTATAATTCACCCCTCCACTTT. This translates into CASSGRSYNSPLHF.